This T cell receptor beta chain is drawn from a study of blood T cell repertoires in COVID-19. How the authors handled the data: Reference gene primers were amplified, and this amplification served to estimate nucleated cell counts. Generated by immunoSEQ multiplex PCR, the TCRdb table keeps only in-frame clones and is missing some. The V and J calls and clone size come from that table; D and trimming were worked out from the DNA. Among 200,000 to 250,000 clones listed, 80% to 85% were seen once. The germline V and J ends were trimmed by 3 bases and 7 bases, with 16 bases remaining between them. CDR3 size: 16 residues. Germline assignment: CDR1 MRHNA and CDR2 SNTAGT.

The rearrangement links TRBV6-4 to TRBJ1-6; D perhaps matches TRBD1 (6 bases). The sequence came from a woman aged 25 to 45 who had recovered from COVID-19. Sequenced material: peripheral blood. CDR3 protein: CASSEETGNGNSPLHF. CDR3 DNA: TGTGCCAGCAGTGAAGAGACAGGCAATGGGAATTCACCCCTCCACTTT.